The TCR beta chain under discussion was sequenced for a study of shared clonotypes between healthy human individuals. Profiling relied on immunoSEQ multiplex PCR, and the TCRdb table lists in-frame clones only, not all of them. The sample has fewer than 3 million clones; approximately 90% are singletons. The clonotype was recovered from a man aged 18 to 30 in good health. Some clones in this sample may be carry-over from other donors' samples. Sequencing used naive CD4+ T cells from PBMCs. The sample's subset: CD45RA+ positively selected.

CDR3 bases: TGTGCCAGCAGTTCCCAAGGAGCTTTCTTT. Translation: CASSSQGAFF. The V and J genes are TRBV28 and TRBJ1-1; D gene unclear. CDR1 and CDR2 from the germline V gene are MDHEN and SYDVKM. The V end was cut by 4 bases, the J end by 10 bases, with 7 bases between. This CDR3 spans 10 amino acids. Filled out from reference TRBV28 and TRBJ1-1, the complete variable domain reads DVKVTQSSRYLVKRTGEKVFLECVQDMDHENMFWYRQDPGLGLRLIYFSYDVKMKEKGDIPEGYSVSREKKERFSLILESASTNQTSMYLCASSSQGAFFGQGTRLTVV.